This T cell receptor beta chain was sequenced in a study of long-term antiretroviral therapy in people with HIV. At the survey level, the v3.0 immunoSEQ assay was run. Only in-frame clones appear in the TCRdb table, and some are missing; sequencing was by immunoSEQ multiplex PCR. This sample has 23,000 or so clones, with around 83% found just once. This clone has just a few counts. Its antigen is unidentified. Overall study results and limits: Post-ART samples showed increased diversity that remained below transplant donor control levels. Repertoire dominance by clones expanded before ART was seen at all time points.

Germline V gene sequence: CDR1 SEHNR, CDR2 FQNEAQ (reference sequence). Trimming shortened V by 10 bases and J by 4 bases, and 10 bases separated the two germline ends. CDR3 length equals 11 residues. A minimum of one pre-ART and two post-ART PBMC samples existed for each donor. Before they underwent DNA extraction, samples held roughly 0.95-11 million cryopreserved PBMC. The chain combines TRBV7-9 with TRBJ1-2; D is ambiguous. The starting material was unsorted PBMCs, obtained 0.2 years after starting antiretroviral therapy. This sequence originates from a woman aged 25 to 39 with HIV. CDR3: CATTRPYGYTF. The CDR3 DNA reads as TGTGCCACTACTAGGCCCTATGGCTACACCTTC.